A selection of T cell receptor beta chains follows, all from one sample in a study of blood T cell repertoires in COVID-19. Produced via immunoSEQ multiplex PCR; TCRdb's table is partial and in-frame only. The table lists some 450,000 clones, approximately 90% of them singletons. Material: peripheral blood. These receptors all stem from a man aged 18 to 30 with COVID-19, enrolled during active disease. CDR3s include the opening cysteine and the closing phenylalanine or tryptophan. Fields, in order: CDR3 length, V gene, CDR3 protein.

>13|TRBV19
CASSTGLNSPLHF
>16|TRBV2
CASSGFGGKNNSPLHF
>11|TRBV20-1
CSAKRQETQYF
>17|TRBV9
CASSVDSGHANTGELFF
>16|TRBV5-4
CASSFAPTGNTGELFF
>14|TRBV27
CASRLAGGFYEQYF
>14|TRBV7-3
CASSLTGWNNEQFF
>16|TRBV2
CASSEEQLAGYNEQFF
>11|TRBV9
CASSPQEKLFF
>10|TRBV20-1
CSLGGAGYTF
>17|TRBV27
CASSPTKNLAGVGEQYF
>15|TRBV11-3
CASEDSPHSGNTIYF
>12|TRBV5-1
CASSGNTDTQYF
>16|TRBV11-3
CASSPGGQVATDTQYF
>13|TRBV7-7
CASSRSGGNEQFF
>15|TRBV6-5
CASSKTTGWDTEAFF
>15|TRBV13
CASSRTQGHTDTQYF
>11|TRBV12-3/TRBV12-4
CASSEYNEQFF
>15|TRBV6-5
CASRLTAGPSYEQYF
>17|TRBV5-1
CASSYTLAGGIYNEQFF
>13|TRBV27
CASSFEGSGTQYF
>17|TRBV5-1
CASSVGLAGPISGEQYF
>19|TRBV19
CASSIEMTGAGSSNQPQHF
>20|TRBV6-7
CASSPRQGWNRGALNTEAFF
>15|TRBV13
CASSLDRGSGNTIYF
>16|TRBV7-9
CASSYWTAATNEKLFF
>16|TRBV6-7
CASSYQRTQSTETQYF
>14|TRBV5-4
CASTPKDGMETQYF
>15|TRBV9
CASSVDPGLERPQHF
>13|TRBV29-1
CILRGNSTGELFF
>12|TRBV7-6
CASSPSTDTQYF
>16|TRBV6-5
CASSFDPDRAVSPLHF
>14|TRBV6-5
CASRTGSNTGELFF
>14|TRBV3-1/TRBV3-2
CASSGTRTNEKLFF
>14|TRBV10-1
CASSESGRNTEAFF
>15|TRBV27
CASRRTGTSNQPQHF
>15|TRBV7-3
CASSITQGNTGELFF
>11|TRBV27
CASSRFNEQFF
>15|TRBV6-7
CASSYAGGVEETQYF
>13|TRBV12-3/TRBV12-4
CASSRTGLQPQHF
>16|TRBV14
CASSPTSGFFTDTQYF
>14|TRBV9
CASSSRVVDEKLFF
>14|TRBV24-1
CATSEPTDRPPLHF
>15|TRBV14
CASSARQGSTGELFF
>20|TRBV18
CASTLSRSPGLAGITNTQYF